This T cell receptor beta chain emerged from a study of T cell clones after liver transplantation. CDR3 size: 14 residues. Germline V gives CDR1 MDHEN, CDR2 SYDVKM. Trimming cost V 8 bases and J 7 bases, with 17 bases left between them. Data came from immunoSEQ multiplex PCR; TCRdb stores just in-frame clones and leaves some out. Found here are just over 80,000 clones, 65% to 85% of them singletons; the top ten hold approximately 0.47%. The specimen was CD4+ T cells from blood, collected almost 47 months after liver transplant. This receptor was taken from a human patient who received a liver transplant. The graft donor may have contributed some T cells. The rearrangement joins TRBV28 to TRBJ1-4; weak D call: TRBD1 (6 bases). The CDR3 protein is CASEESGAGEKLFF. CDR3 bases: TGTGCCAGCGAAGAATCGGGGGCCGGTGAAAAACTGTTTTTT.